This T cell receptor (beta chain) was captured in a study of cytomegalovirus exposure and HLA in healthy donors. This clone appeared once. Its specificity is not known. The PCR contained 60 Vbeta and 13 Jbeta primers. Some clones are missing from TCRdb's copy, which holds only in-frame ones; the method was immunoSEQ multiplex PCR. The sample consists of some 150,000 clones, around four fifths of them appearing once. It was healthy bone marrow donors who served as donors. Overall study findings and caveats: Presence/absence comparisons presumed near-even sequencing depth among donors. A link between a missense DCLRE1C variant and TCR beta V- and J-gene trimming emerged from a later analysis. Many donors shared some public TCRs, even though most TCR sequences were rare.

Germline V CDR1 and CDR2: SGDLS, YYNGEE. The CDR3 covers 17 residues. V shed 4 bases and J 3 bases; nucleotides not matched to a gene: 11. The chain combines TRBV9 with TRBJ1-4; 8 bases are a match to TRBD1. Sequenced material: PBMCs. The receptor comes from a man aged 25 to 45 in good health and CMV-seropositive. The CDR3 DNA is TGTGCCAGCAGCACCCGGGACAGGCCCCAGGCTAATGAAAAACTGTTTTTT. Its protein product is CASSTRDRPQANEKLFF.